These 10 T cell receptor beta chains share one sample of origin, sequenced in a study of blood T cell repertoires in COVID-19. Only in-frame clones appear in the TCRdb table, and some are missing; sequencing was by immunoSEQ multiplex PCR. The sample consists of about 160,000 clones, about 85% of them appearing once. The sample taken for sequencing was PBMCs or T cells enriched from blood (not recorded which). Receptors were obtained from a middle-aged woman with acute COVID-19.

The rearrangement joins TRBV6-1 to TRBJ2-7, with 14 positions matching TRBD2. Germline CDR1 MNHNS, CDR2 SASEGT. This CDR3 region has 15 residues. The ends lost 3 bases at V and 2 bases at J; junction bases unmatched: 0. The CDR3 here is CASSEGLAGAYEQYV. DNA of the CDR3: TGTGCCAGCAGTGAGGGACTAGCGGGAGCCTACGAGCAGTACGTC.

The chain links TRBV29-1 to TRBJ2-1; 11 bases match TRBD2. The CDR3 is 16 residues long. The junction had 4 bases not matched to a gene; V was cut back by 0 bases and J by 3 bases. CDR1 SQVTM and CDR2 ANQGSEA come from the germline V gene. The CDR3 here is CSVEDLAGGFYNEQFF. The CDR3 region has the DNA TGCAGCGTTGAAGACCTAGCGGGAGGCTTCTACAATGAGCAGTTCTTC.

V usage is TRBV19 and J usage is TRBJ2-1, with a weak D call TRBD2 (6 bases). The CDR3 sequence is 15 residues long. Trimming shortened V by 5 bases and J by 10 bases, and 21 bases separated the two germline ends. CDR1 is LNHDA and CDR2 is SQIVND in the germline V gene (reference sequence). DNA of the CDR3: TGTGCCAGTAGTTTGTCCCTAGGGCCGGGAGTCGAGCAGTTCTTC. Translating gives CASSLSLGPGVEQFF.

The genes are TRBV7-9 and TRBJ1-1; 8 bases agree with TRBD1. Germline values: CDR1 SEHNR, CDR2 FQNEAQ (reference sequence). J lost 3 bases, V lost 6 bases, and 3 bases had no gene match. This CDR3 contains 13 residues. CDR3 nucleotides: TGTGCCAGCAGGTTACAGGGGGACACTGAAGCTTTCTTT. Protein product: CASRLQGDTEAFF.

The chain recombines TRBV2 with TRBJ1-2, with 7 bases aligning to TRBD1. The CDR3 extends over 13 amino acids. CDR1 is SNHLY, CDR2 FYNNEI, per germline. V shed 5 bases, J shed 4 bases, and the junction held 4 bases outside the gene matches. The CDR3 spells CASSLGQSYGYTF. In DNA, the CDR3 is TGTGCCAGCAGTTTGGGACAGAGCTATGGCTACACCTTC. The full variable domain, its missing parts supplied by reference TRBV2 and TRBJ1-2, is EPEVTQTPSHQVTQMGQEVILRCVPISNHLYFYWYRQILGQKVEFLVSFYNNEISEKSEIFDDQFSVERPDGSNFTLKIRSTKLEDSAMYFCASSLGQSYGYTFGSGTRLTVV.

J is TRBJ1-2 and V is TRBV6-5; D gene ambiguous. V lost 0 bases, J lost 5 bases, and 10 bases lay in between. Per the germline V gene, CDR1 is MNHEY and CDR2 is SVGAGI. This CDR3 spans 14 amino acids. The CDR3 sequence is CASSYSYGGYGYTF. CDR3 nucleotide sequence: TGTGCCAGCAGTTACTCCTACGGCGGTTATGGCTACACCTTC.

The V and J genes are TRBV5-1 and TRBJ1-2, with TRBD1 matching over 8 bases. The CDR3 loop spans 14 amino acids. Germline values: CDR1 SGHRS, CDR2 YFSETQ. Unmatched junction bases numbered 6, after V lost 0 bases and J lost 8 bases. CDR3 sequence reads: CASSLGGQGDGYTF. The CDR3 coding sequence is TGCGCCAGCAGCTTGGGTGGACAGGGTGACGGCTACACCTTC.

This chain connects TRBV5-6 to TRBJ2-7; 9 bases map to TRBD2. The CDR3 is 18 residues long. V lost 2 bases and J lost 2; bases outside the gene matches: 14. Germline values: CDR1 SGHDT, CDR2 YYEEEE. The CDR3 spells CASSLTGLATSITYEQYV. CDR3 coding DNA: TGTGCCAGCAGCTTAACAGGACTAGCGACTTCAATCACCTACGAGCAGTACGTC.

This chain links TRBV5-6 with TRBJ2-5; D possibly corresponds to TRBD2 (6 bases). Germline lookup yields CDR1 SGHDT and CDR2 YYEEEE. The CDR3 is 12 amino acids. V was clipped by 5 bases and J by 4 bases, with 9 bases between them. The CDR3 here is CASSVGGETQYF. The CDR3 DNA reads as TGTGCCAGCAGTGTGGGGGGAGAGACCCAGTACTTC.

This clone was counted a single time. This sequence joins TRBV30 and TRBJ2-7, with 9 bases aligning to TRBD1. Trimming removed 2 bases from V and 6 bases from J; junction bases left unmatched: 8. Germline V CDR1 and CDR2: GTSNPN, SVGIG (reference sequence). The CDR3 has 14 residues. DNA of the CDR3: TGTGCCTGGAGTTTACAGGGGGCGCTGGGCGAGCAGTACTTC. Amino acids: CAWSLQGALGEQYF.